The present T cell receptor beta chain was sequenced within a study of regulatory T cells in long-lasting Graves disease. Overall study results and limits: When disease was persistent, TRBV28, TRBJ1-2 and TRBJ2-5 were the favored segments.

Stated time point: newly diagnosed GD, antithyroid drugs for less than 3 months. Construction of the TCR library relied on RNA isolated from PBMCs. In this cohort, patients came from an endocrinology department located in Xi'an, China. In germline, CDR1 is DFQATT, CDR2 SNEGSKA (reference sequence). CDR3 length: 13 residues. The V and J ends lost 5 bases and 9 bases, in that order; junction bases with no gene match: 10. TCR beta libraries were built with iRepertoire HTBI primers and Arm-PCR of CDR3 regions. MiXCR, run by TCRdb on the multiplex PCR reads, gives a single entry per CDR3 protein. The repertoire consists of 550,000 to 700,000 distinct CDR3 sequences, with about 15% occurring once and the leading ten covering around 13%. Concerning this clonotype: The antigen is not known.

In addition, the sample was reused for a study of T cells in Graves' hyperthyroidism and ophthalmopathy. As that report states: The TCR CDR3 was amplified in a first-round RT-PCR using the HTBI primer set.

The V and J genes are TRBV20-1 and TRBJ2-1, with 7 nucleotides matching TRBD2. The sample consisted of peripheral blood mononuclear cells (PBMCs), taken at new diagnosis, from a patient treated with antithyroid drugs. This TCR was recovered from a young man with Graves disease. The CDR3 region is CSARRTGGSEQFF. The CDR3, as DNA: TGCAGTGCTCGACGGACGGGAGGTAGTGAGCAGTTCTTC.